Given below is one TCR beta chain in context. The antigen is not known. This sample is part of a study of CD8 T cells in Susac syndrome. The wider study: Among the Susac syndrome patients sequenced, about 6 had active disease and about eight were in remission.

It was with random hexamers that 0.5 to 1 ug RNA was reverse transcribed. An immunoSEQ multiplex PCR amplified TCR beta CDR3 over 54 Vbeta and 13 Jbeta. TCRdb re-derived calls from the immunoSEQ multiplex PCR reads in MiXCR, one entry per CDR3 protein. Of 120,000 or so distinct CDR3 sequences in the sample, around 95% were seen once. General observations from the study: Clonal expansion of Susac CD8+ cells peaked in TEMRA cells, and it also peaked in active patients. An acknowledgment was made by the study that its TCR sequencing and HLA analysis involved relatively few individuals.

CDR1 and CDR2 (germline): DFQATT, SNEGSKA (reference sequence). The ends lost 1 base at V and 7 bases at J; junction bases unmatched: 8. The CDR3 has 15 residues. This chain joins TRBV20-1 and TRBJ2-2, with TRBD2 matching 8 bases. The sample consisted of CD8+ T cells from PBMCs. The receptor comes from a human donor with Susac syndrome. The CDR3 spells CSARASGGESGELFF. CDR3 coding DNA: TGCAGTGCTAGAGCCAGCGGGGGCGAGAGCGGGGAGCTGTTTTTT.